This T cell receptor beta chain was found in a study of blood T cell repertoires in COVID-19. Study context: The United States, Italy and Spain supplied acute and convalescent COVID-19 samples. T cells, B-cell-depleted T cells, or PBMCs supplied cDNA or gDNA.

Cohort placement rested on clinical history that participants reported themselves. Recovery meant two consecutive negative NP/OP PCR tests, professional clearance, or resolved symptoms. Measured with immunoSEQ multiplex PCR; TCRdb has only the in-frame clones, and not every one. The table has roughly 250,000 clones, around 90% seen once; the top ten hold around 1.8%. The source of this sequence is a young woman who had recovered from COVID-19. Sequenced material: PBMCs or T cells enriched from blood (not recorded which).

In DNA, the CDR3 is TGTGCCAGCAGAGTAACAGGCCCTGATGGCTACACCTTC. Translated, it gives CASRVTGPDGYTF. V usage is TRBV2 and J usage is TRBJ1-2, with D maybe TRBD1 (5 bases). The V gene lost 6 bases and the J gene lost 6 bases, with 14 bases spanning the gap. Per the germline V gene, CDR1 is SNHLY and CDR2 is FYNNEI. The CDR3 is made up of 13 amino acids.